This is a list of T cell receptor beta chains from one sample in a study of cytomegalovirus exposure and HLA in healthy donors. The protocol was immunoSEQ multiplex PCR, while the TCRdb copy is restricted to in-frame clones and leaves out a portion. Among 200,000 to 250,000 clones listed, more than 75% were seen once. The sample was PBMCs. The receptors derive from a human donor in good health. The CDR3 runs from the conserved cysteine through the conserved F or W. A D gene is named only where the DNA matches it firmly. Clone size is not always given. Where it is, it says once, few, many or a class for expanded clones.

TRBV7-9,NA,TRBJ1-3,NA,CASSPSGNSGNTIYF,TGTGCCAGCAGCCCCTCCGGGAACTCTGGAAACACCATATATTTT
TRBV9,NA,TRBJ1-1,NA,CASSPPAGGNTEAFF,TGTGCCAGCAGCCCACCAGCAGGAGGGAACACTGAAGCTTTCTTT
TRBV19,once,TRBJ2-1,NA,CASSIESPRGQFF,TGTGCCAGTAGTATAGAATCGCCCCGGGGGCAGTTCTTC
TRBV1,NA,TRBJ1-4,NA,CTSSRESATNEKLFF,TGCACCAGCAGCCGAGAATCTGCAACTAATGAAAAACTGTTTTTT
TRBV7-9,NA,TRBJ2-5,TRBD2,CASSLNLAGPQETQYF,TGTGCCAGCAGCTTAAACCTAGCGGGGCCCCAAGAGACCCAGTACTTC
TRBV19,NA,TRBJ2-5,TRBD1,CASTEDRGGETQYF,TGTGCCAGTACCGAAGACAGGGGCGGGGAGACCCAGTACTTC
TRBV29-1,NA,TRBJ2-7,NA,CSVEERTATQQYF,TGCAGCGTTGAAGAACGGACAGCTACCCAGCAGTACTTC
TRBV6-5,NA,TRBJ2-7,NA,CASSTPREHEQYF,TGTGCCAGCAGCACACCACGGGAGCACGAGCAGTACTTC
TRBV18,NA,TRBJ2-1,NA,CASSPPRSNEQFF,TGTGCCAGCTCACCACCGCGGAGCAATGAGCAGTTCTTC
TRBV7-9,NA,TRBJ2-7,NA,CASSGGGHYEQYF,TGTGCCAGCAGCGGGGGGGGGCACTACGAGCAGTACTTC
TRBV4-1,NA,TRBJ2-4,TRBD2,CASSQDQLAVAKNIQYF,TGCGCCAGCAGCCAAGATCAACTAGCGGTAGCCAAAAACATTCAGTACTTC
TRBV2,few,TRBJ1-5,NA,CASSDTDQPQHF,TGTGCCAGCAGTGACACTGATCAGCCCCAGCATTTT
TRBV5-4,few,TRBJ2-7,TRBD2,CASSVSPGLASEQYF,TGTGCCAGCAGCGTGAGCCCGGGACTAGCTAGCGAGCAGTACTTC
TRBV18,once,TRBJ2-7,NA,CASSRAGINGGYEQYF,TGTGCCAGCTCACGGGCAGGGATTAACGGTGGGTACGAGCAGTACTTC
TRBV28,once,TRBJ1-4,TRBD1,CASSRLTPRTGSLLNEKLFF,TGTGCCAGCAGTCGACTTACTCCCCGGACAGGGAGCCTACTTAATGAAAAACTGTTTTTT
TRBV19,NA,TRBJ2-1,TRBD1,CASSMVTGTGARNEQFF,TGTGCCAGTAGTATGGTTACCGGGACAGGGGCTCGTAATGAGCAGTTCTTC
TRBV25-1,NA,TRBJ1-4,NA,CASSGRTAYNEKLFF,TGTGCCAGCAGTGGGCGGACAGCCTATAATGAAAAACTGTTTTTT
TRBV7-9,NA,TRBJ2-3,TRBD1,CATSRRTGGTDTQYF,TGTGCCACCTCTCGGCGGACAGGGGGAACAGATACGCAGTATTTT
TRBV19,once,TRBJ2-2,TRBD1,CASSPLTGATGELFF,TGTGCCAGTAGCCCCTTGACAGGGGCCACCGGGGAGCTGTTTTTT
TRBV7-9,NA,TRBJ1-2,TRBD1,CASSLDDRATFYGYTF,TGTGCCAGCAGCTTGGACGACAGGGCGACATTTTATGGCTACACCTTC
TRBV7-9,NA,TRBJ1-2,NA,CASSYSSNYGYTF,TGTGCCAGCAGCTATAGTTCGAACTATGGCTACACCTTC
TRBV5-1,NA,TRBJ1-3,NA,CASSPMGADGNTIYF,TGCGCCAGCAGCCCGATGGGGGCGGATGGAAACACCATATATTTT
TRBV7-3,NA,TRBJ2-7,TRBD1,CASSLTGQGPSEQYF,TGTGCCAGCAGCTTAACGGGACAGGGACCTAGCGAGCAGTACTTC
TRBV5-1,NA,TRBJ2-7,TRBD2,CASSLEASGAYEQYF,TGCGCCAGCAGCTTGGAGGCTAGCGGAGCTTACGAGCAGTACTTC
TRBV25-1,NA,TRBJ2-3,TRBD2,CASSGGTSRITRTDTQYF,TGTGCCAGCAGTGGGGGGACTAGCAGGATAACCCGCACAGATACGCAGTATTTT
TRBV6-1,NA,TRBJ1-5,NA,CASSDPHRVGNQPQHF,TGTGCCAGCAGTGACCCTCACAGGGTGGGCAATCAGCCCCAGCATTTT
TRBV29-1,NA,TRBJ2-7,TRBD2,CSVEGVSGSYEQYF,TGCAGCGTTGAAGGGGTCAGCGGGAGCTACGAGCAGTACTTC
TRBV6-1,NA,TRBJ1-4,NA,CASSLTGTTNEKLFF,TGTGCCAGCAGCTTAACAGGGACAACTAATGAAAAACTGTTTTTT
TRBV9,NA,TRBJ1-3,NA,CASSVGGSSGNTIYF,TGTGCCAGCAGCGTTGGCGGCTCCTCTGGAAACACCATATATTTT
TRBV7-2,NA,TRBJ2-5,TRBD1,CASSWGQSGQGQETQYF,TGTGCCAGCAGCTGGGGACAGTCGGGACAGGGACAAGAGACCCAGTACTTC
TRBV6-1,NA,TRBJ2-5,NA,CASSDAASAQGTQYF,TGTGCCAGCAGTGACGCGGCTAGTGCTCAAGGGACCCAGTACTTC
TRBV6-5,NA,TRBJ2-7,TRBD1,CASTPGTGGSYEQYF,TGTGCCAGCACACCCGGGACAGGGGGTTCCTACGAGCAGTACTTC
TRBV5-1,NA,TRBJ2-7,NA,CASSLALAATYEQYF,TGCGCCAGCAGCTTGGCCTTGGCGGCGACCTACGAGCAGTACTTC
TRBV7-6,NA,TRBJ2-3,TRBD2,CASSQTQWEGTDTQYF,TGTGCCAGCAGCCAGACCCAGTGGGAGGGGACAGATACGCAGTATTTT
TRBV9,once,TRBJ2-2,NA,CASSDQGKAGELFF,TGTGCCAGCAGCGACCAGGGTAAGGCCGGGGAGCTGTTTTTT
TRBV7-6,NA,TRBJ1-4,NA,CASSPVAGDEKLFF,TGTGCCAGCAGCCCGGTCGCCGGGGATGAAAAACTGTTTTTT
TRBV2,NA,TRBJ1-1,TRBD1,CATHRDRNTEAFF,TGTGCCACCCACCGGGACAGAAACACTGAAGCTTTCTTT
TRBV18,once,TRBJ2-1,TRBD2,CASSPPGLYVEQFF,TGTGCCAGCTCACCCCCGGGACTATATGTTGAGCAGTTCTTC
TRBV6-5,NA,TRBJ2-1,NA,CASRGRVAGDNEQFF,TGTGCCAGCAGGGGCCGGGTAGCCGGGGACAATGAGCAGTTCTTC
TRBV28,NA,TRBJ2-7,TRBD2,CASSFSLLAGGPSPYEQYF,TGTGCCAGCAGTTTCTCTCTACTAGCGGGAGGGCCCTCCCCCTACGAGCAGTACTTC
TRBV11-2,NA,TRBJ2-7,TRBD2,CASSPGGRPYEQYF,TGTGCCAGCAGCCCGGGGGGGCGGCCCTACGAGCAGTACTTC
TRBV6-1,NA,TRBJ1-1,TRBD1,CASSEAETGGIGAFF,TGTGCCAGCAGTGAAGCGGAGACAGGGGGCATTGGAGCTTTCTTT
TRBV18,NA,TRBJ1-6,NA,CASSARNSPLHF,TGTGCCAGCTCCGCCAGAAATTCACCCCTCCACTTT
TRBV6-5,NA,TRBJ2-3,TRBD2,CASSYSGSRRDTQYF,TGTGCCAGCAGTTATAGCGGGAGTAGGAGAGATACGCAGTATTTT
TRBV5-1,NA,TRBJ2-1,TRBD2,CASSKTSGMSYNEQFF,TGCGCCAGCAGCAAGACTAGCGGGATGTCCTACAATGAGCAGTTCTTC